Here is one T cell receptor beta chain with its context. This specimen belongs to a study of blood T cell repertoires in COVID-19. Looking at the study overall: COVID-19 samples, acute and convalescent, were from the United States, Italy and Spain.

Original processing notes: Scientists estimated how many nucleated cells there were by amplifying reference gene primers. The data were produced by immunoSEQ multiplex PCR, yet TCRdb's version contains in-frame clones alone and is incomplete. The V and J calls and clone size come from that table; D and trimming were worked out from the DNA. The table includes some 200,000 clones, about 80% detected once. The sample taken for sequencing was peripheral blood. The TCR comes from a woman aged 70 to 79 with acute or convalescent COVID-19.

The CDR3 nucleotides read TGTGCCAGCAGCCAAGAGTCTTTCGGGGATCTCCTTTCTGGGGCCAACGTCCTGACTTTC. It encodes CASSQESFGDLLSGANVLTF. The chain joins TRBV3-1 (or the pseudogene TRBV3-2) to TRBJ2-6, with D perhaps TRBD2 (5 bases). Trimming removed 0 bases at V and 1 base at J, with 19 bases between. This CDR3 contains 20 residues. Germline assignment: CDR1 LGHDT and CDR2 YNNKEL (reference sequence).